This T cell receptor (beta chain) derives from a study of CD8+CD57+ T cells in acquired aplastic anemia. The template for TCR beta VDJ and CDR3 sequence profiling was genomic DNA. From the reads, TCRdb called clonotypes with MiXCR, one entry per CDR3 protein. Of roughly 120,000 distinct CDR3 sequences listed, roughly 55% are singletons. Trimming removed 4 bases from V and 3 bases from J; junction bases left unmatched: 6. This CDR3 comprises 15 residues. The germline CDR1 and CDR2 sequences are SGHRS and YFSETQ. Patients selected for sequencing had displayed CD8+CD57+ cell expansion by flow cytometry. The patients, all of them, had severe acquired aplastic anemia.

Specimen: sorted CD4+, CD8+, or CD8+CD57+ T cells (not recorded which) from PBMCs. The clonotype comes from a human donor with aplastic anemia. The chain carries TRBV5-1 and TRBJ2-2; 7 bases map to TRBD2. The CDR3 nucleotides are TGCGCCAGCAGCGCCAGAGCGGGATACACCGGGGAGCTGTTTTTT. Encoded protein: CASSARAGYTGELFF.